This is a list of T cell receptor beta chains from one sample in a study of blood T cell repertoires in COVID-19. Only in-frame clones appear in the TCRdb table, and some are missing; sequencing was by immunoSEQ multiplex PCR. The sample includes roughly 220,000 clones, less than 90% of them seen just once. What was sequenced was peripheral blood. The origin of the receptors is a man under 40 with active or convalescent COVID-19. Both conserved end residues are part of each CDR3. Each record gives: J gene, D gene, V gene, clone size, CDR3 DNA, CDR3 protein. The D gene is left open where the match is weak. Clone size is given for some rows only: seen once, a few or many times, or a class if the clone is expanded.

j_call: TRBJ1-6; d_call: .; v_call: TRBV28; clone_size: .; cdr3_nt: TGTGCCAGCAGTCCCCAGGGTTATAATTCACCCCTCCACTTT; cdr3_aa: CASSPQGYNSPLHF
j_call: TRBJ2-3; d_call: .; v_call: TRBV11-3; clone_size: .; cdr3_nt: TGTGCCAGCAGCGTCGAGGGGACTAGCACAGATACGCAGTATTTT; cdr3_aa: CASSVEGTSTDTQYF
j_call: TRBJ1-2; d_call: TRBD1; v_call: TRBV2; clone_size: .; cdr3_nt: TGTGCCAGCAGTGAAGGACAGGGGGCCTATGGCTACACCTTC; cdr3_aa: CASSEGQGAYGYTF
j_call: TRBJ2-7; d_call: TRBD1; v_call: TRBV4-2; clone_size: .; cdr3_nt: TGTGCCAGCAGCCAAGCGACAGGGGGAACCTTCTACGAGCAGTACTTC; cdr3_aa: CASSQATGGTFYEQYF
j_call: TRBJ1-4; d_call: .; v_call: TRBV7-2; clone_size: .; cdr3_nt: TGTGCCAGCAGCTTAAGGAGGGGAGGGACTAATGAAAAACTGTTTTTT; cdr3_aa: CASSLRRGGTNEKLFF
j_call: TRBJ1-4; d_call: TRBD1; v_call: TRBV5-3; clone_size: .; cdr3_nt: TGTGCCAGAAGCTTGGTGGGACAGGGGGGCGAAAAACTGTTTTTT; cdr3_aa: CARSLVGQGGEKLFF
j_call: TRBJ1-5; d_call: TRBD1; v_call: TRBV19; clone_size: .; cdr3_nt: TGTGCCAGCCGCGACAGGGTTGGTCTTAATCAGCCCCAGCATTTT; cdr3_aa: CASRDRVGLNQPQHF
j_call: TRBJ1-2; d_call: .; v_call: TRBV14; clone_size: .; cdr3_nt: TGTGCCAGCAGCCAAGCTCTCGGGGTCGGTGGCTACACCTTC; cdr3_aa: CASSQALGVGGYTF
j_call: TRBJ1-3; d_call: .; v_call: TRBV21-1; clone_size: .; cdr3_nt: TGTGCCAGCAGCGCTGGTACGGGAAGAAGGGGAAACACCATATATTTT; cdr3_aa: CASSAGTGRRGNTIYF
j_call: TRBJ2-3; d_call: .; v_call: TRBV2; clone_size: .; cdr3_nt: TGTGCCAGCAGCCGGGACATCGTCACAGATACGCAGTATTTT; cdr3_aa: CASSRDIVTDTQYF
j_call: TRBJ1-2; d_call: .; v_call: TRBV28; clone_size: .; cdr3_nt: TGTGCCAGCACTTCAGGGGAACCTTATGGCTACACCTTC; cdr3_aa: CASTSGEPYGYTF
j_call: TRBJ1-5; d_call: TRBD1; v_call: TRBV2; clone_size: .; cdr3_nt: TGTGCCAGCAGTGGCACAGGGGGCGGCAGTCAGCCCCAGCATTTT; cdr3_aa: CASSGTGGGSQPQHF
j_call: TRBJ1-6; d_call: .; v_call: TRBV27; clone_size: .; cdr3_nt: TGTGCCAGCAGTTTATTGGAGTTTTCACCCCTCCACTTT; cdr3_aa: CASSLLEFSPLHF
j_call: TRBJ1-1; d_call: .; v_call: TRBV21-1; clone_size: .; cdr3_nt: TGTGCCAGCAGCTTCCCTTCCGGGTCAGAAAACGGGATGAACACTGAAGCTTTCTTT; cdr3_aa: CASSFPSGSENGMNTEAFF
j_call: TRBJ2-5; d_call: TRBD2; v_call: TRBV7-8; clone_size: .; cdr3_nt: TGTGCCAGCAGATTCTTAGCGGGAGTTGTACAGGAGACCCAGTACTTC; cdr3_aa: CASRFLAGVVQETQYF
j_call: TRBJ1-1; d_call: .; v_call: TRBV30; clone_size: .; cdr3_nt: TGTGCCTGGAGTGTATCAGGGTCTAAGAACACTGAAGCTTTCTTT; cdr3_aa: CAWSVSGSKNTEAFF
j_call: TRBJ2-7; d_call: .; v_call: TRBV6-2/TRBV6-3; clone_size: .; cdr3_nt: TGTGCCAGCAGTTACGCGGGGAGCTCCTACGAGCAGTACTTC; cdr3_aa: CASSYAGSSYEQYF
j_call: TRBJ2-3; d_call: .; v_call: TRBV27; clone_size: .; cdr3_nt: TGTGCCAGCAGTCCCCTCCCGATCAAGAGGGATACGCAGTATTTT; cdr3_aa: CASSPLPIKRDTQYF
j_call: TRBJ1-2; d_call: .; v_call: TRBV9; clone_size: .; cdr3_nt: TGTGCCAGCAGCCCAGATATTAGGTTGGGGGCGCGAGGCTACACCTTC; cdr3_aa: CASSPDIRLGARGYTF
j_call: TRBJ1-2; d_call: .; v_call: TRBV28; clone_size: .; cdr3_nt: TGTGCCAGCAGTTTAATTGGCCGGGGGTCTGGCTACACCTTC; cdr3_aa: CASSLIGRGSGYTF
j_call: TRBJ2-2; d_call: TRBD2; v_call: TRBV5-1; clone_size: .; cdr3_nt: TGCGCCAGCAGCTTGGCCCCTAGCGGGAGTAAGGCTTCCGGGGAGCTGTTTTTT; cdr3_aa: CASSLAPSGSKASGELFF
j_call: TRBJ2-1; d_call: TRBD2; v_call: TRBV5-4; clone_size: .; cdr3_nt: TGTGCCAGCAGCTTGGGCGGGAGCGACAATGAGCAGTTCTTC; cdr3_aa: CASSLGGSDNEQFF
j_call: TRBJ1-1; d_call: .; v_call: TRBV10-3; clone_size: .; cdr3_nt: TGTGCCATCACTCAAGAGGAGGGAACTGAAGCTTTCTTT; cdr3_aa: CAITQEEGTEAFF
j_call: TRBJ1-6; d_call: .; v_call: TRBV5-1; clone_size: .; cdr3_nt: TGCGCCAGCAGCCTAATGGGAGGGTCCCTCCACTTT; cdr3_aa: CASSLMGGSLHF
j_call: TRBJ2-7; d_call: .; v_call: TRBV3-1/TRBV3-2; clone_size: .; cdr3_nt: TGTGCCAGCAGCCAAGTGGAGGGGTTCGAGCAGTACTTC; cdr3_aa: CASSQVEGFEQYF
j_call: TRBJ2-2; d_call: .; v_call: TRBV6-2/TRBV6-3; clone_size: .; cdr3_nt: TGTGCCAGCAGTCCCTCCCCCAGTTGGGAGCTGTTTTTT; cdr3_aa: CASSPSPSWELFF
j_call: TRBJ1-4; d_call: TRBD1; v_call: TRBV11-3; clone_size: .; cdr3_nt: TGTGCCAGTAGCGCAGGGGGAAATGAAAAACTGTTTTTT; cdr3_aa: CASSAGGNEKLFF
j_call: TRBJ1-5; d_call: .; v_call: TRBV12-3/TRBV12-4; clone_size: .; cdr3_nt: TGTGCCAGCAGTTTTTCTGATCAGCCCCAGCATTTT; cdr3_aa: CASSFSDQPQHF
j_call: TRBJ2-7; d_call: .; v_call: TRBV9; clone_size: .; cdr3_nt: TGTGCCAGCAGCGCAGGGAACGAGCAGTACTTC; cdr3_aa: CASSAGNEQYF
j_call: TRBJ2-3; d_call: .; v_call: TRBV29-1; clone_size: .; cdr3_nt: TGCAGCGTTGGACGGGGCGGGGCCACAGATACGCAGTATTTT; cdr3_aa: CSVGRGGATDTQYF
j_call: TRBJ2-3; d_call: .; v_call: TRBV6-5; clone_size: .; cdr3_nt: TGTGCCAGCAACCCAGGAGGGGCCGGACGTCTTACGCAGTATTTT; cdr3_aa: CASNPGGAGRLTQYF
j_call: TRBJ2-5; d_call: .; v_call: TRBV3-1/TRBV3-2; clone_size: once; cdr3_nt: TGTGCCAGCAGCCCTTCTCAGGATGGGTTACCAGGGACCCAGTACTTC; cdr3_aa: CASSPSQDGLPGTQYF
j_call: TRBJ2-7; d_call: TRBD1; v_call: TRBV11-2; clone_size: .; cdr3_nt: TGTGCCAGCAGCTTAGAGACAGGGACGGGCTACGAGCAGTACTTC; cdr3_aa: CASSLETGTGYEQYF
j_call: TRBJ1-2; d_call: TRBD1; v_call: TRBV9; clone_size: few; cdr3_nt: TGTGCCAGCAGCCCTCCGACAGGGGCTAACTATGGCTACACCTTC; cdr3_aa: CASSPPTGANYGYTF
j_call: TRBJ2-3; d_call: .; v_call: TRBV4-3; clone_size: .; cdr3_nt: TGCGCCAGCAGCCAGGGGCCCTCCTCGCGAGCAGATACGCAGTATTTT; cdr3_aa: CASSQGPSSRADTQYF
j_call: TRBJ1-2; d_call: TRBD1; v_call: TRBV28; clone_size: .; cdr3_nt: TGTGCCAGCAGGTCAGGGGGTTTAACTTATGGCTACACCTTC; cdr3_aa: CASRSGGLTYGYTF
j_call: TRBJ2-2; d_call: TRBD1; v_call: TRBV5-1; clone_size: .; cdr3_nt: TGCGCCAGCACCCGGGACAGCTACACCGGGGAGCTGTTTTTT; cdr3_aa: CASTRDSYTGELFF
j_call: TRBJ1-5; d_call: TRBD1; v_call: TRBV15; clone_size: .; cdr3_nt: TGTGCCACCAGCAGAGACAGGGGGGCGAGCAATCAGCCCCAGCATTTT; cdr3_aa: CATSRDRGASNQPQHF
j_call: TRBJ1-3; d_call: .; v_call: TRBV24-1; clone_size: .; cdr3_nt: TGTGCCACCAGTGATTCGGGTCGTGGAAACACCATATATTTT; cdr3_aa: CATSDSGRGNTIYF
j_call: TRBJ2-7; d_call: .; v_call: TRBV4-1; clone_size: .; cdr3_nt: TGCGCCAGCAGCCACCCAGGGGCGGGGGCTTACGCCTTCGAGCAGTACTTC; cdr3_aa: CASSHPGAGAYAFEQYF